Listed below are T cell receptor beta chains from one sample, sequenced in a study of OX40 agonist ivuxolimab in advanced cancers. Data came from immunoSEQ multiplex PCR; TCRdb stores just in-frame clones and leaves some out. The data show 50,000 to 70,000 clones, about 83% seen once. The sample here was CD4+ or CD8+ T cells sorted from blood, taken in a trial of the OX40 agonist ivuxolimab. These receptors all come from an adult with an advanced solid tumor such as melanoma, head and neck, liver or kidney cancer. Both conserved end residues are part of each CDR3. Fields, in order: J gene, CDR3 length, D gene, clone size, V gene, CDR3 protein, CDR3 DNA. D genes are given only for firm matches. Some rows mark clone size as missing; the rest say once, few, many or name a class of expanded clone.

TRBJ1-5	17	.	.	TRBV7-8	CASRAPASGLTNQPQHF	TGTGCCAGCAGAGCCCCGGCCTCGGGCCTAACCAATCAGCCCCAGCATTTT
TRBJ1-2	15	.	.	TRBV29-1	CSVPSSPTTNYGYTF	TGCAGCGTTCCGAGCTCCCCCACGACAAACTATGGCTACACCTTC
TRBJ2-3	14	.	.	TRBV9	CASSPGLSTDTQYF	TGTGCCAGCAGCCCAGGGCTGAGCACAGATACGCAGTATTTT
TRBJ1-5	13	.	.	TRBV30	CAWSPQGYQPQHF	TGTGCCTGGAGTCCTCAGGGATATCAGCCCCAGCATTTT
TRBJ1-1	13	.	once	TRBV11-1	CASSPRGRIEAFF	TGTGCCAGCAGCCCAAGGGGTCGGATCGAGGCTTTCTTT
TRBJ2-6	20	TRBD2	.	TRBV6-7	CASITGTSGGHLSGANVLTF	TGTGCCAGCATTACCGGGACTAGCGGGGGACATCTCTCGGGGGCCAACGTCCTGACTTTC
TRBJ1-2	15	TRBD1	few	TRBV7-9	CASSLRGDRWGGYTF	TGTGCCAGCAGCTTACGAGGGGACAGGTGGGGTGGCTACACCTTC
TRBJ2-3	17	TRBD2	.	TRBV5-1	CASSRTPSGSSTDTQYF	TGCGCCAGCAGCCGTACCCCTAGCGGGAGTAGTACAGATACGCAGTATTTT
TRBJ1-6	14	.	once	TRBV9	CASSVRGGDSPLHF	TGTGCCAGCAGCGTAAGGGGAGGAGATTCACCCCTCCACTTT
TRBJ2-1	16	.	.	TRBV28	CASSLELASSYNEQFF	TGTGCCAGCAGTTTGGAACTAGCCAGCTCCTACAATGAGCAGTTCTTC
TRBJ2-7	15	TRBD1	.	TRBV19	CASSIGTGGENEQYF	TGTGCCAGTAGTATCGGGACAGGGGGCGAGAACGAGCAGTACTTC
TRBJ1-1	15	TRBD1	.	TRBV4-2	CASSQGQGAVTEAFF	TGTGCCAGCAGCCAGGGACAGGGGGCGGTTACTGAAGCTTTCTTT
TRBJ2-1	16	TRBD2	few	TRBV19	CASSPGWRGGRNEQFF	TGTGCCAGTAGTCCAGGCTGGCGGGGGGGCCGAAATGAGCAGTTCTTC
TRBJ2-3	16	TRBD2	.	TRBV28	CASSLYSGRATDTQYF	TGTGCCAGCAGTTTATATAGCGGGAGGGCCACAGATACGCAGTATTTT
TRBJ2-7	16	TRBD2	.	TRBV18	CASSQSQREVVLEQYF	TGTGCCAGCTCACAATCCCAGCGGGAGGTAGTACTCGAGCAGTACTTC
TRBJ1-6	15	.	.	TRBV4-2	CASSQDLVMNSPLHF	TGTGCCAGCAGCCAAGATCTAGTAATGAATTCACCCCTCCACTTT
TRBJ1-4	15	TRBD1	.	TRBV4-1	CASSQGTGFHEKLFF	TGCGCCAGCAGCCAAGGGACAGGGTTTCATGAAAAACTGTTTTTT
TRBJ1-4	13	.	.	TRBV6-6	CASSYVPYEKLFF	TGTGCCAGCAGTTACGTCCCCTATGAAAAACTGTTTTTT
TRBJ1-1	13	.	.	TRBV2	CASRRGGWTEAFF	TGTGCCAGCCGTCGGGGCGGATGGACTGAAGCTTTCTTT
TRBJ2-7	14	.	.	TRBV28	CASSLFQGRYEQYF	TGTGCCAGCAGTTTATTTCAGGGCCGTTACGAGCAGTACTTC
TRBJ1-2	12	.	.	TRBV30	CAWSVTAYGYTF	TGTGCCTGGAGTGTGACCGCATATGGCTACACCTTC
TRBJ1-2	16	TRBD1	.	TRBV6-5	CASSYSRTGGGYGYTF	TGTGCCAGCAGTTACTCTCGGACAGGGGGCGGCTATGGCTACACCTTC
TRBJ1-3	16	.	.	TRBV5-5	CASSLVEGEIGNTIYF	TGTGCCAGCAGCTTGGTGGAAGGGGAAATAGGAAACACCATATATTTT
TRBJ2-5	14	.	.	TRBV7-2	CASSQTRSVETQYF	TGTGCCAGCAGCCAGACTCGGTCGGTCGAGACCCAGTACTTC
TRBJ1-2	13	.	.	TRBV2	CASSVQTRNGYTF	TGTGCCAGCAGTGTACAAACACGAAATGGCTACACCTTC
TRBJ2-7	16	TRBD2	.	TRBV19	CASSRAGGRKTYEQYF	TGTGCCAGTAGCCGGGCGGGAGGAAGAAAAACCTACGAGCAGTACTTC
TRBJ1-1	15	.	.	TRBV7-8	CASRITAITNTEAFF	TGTGCCAGCAGGATAACAGCGATCACTAACACTGAAGCTTTCTTT
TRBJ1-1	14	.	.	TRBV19	CASSFRGGGTEAFF	TGTGCCAGTAGTTTCAGGGGAGGGGGCACTGAAGCTTTCTTT